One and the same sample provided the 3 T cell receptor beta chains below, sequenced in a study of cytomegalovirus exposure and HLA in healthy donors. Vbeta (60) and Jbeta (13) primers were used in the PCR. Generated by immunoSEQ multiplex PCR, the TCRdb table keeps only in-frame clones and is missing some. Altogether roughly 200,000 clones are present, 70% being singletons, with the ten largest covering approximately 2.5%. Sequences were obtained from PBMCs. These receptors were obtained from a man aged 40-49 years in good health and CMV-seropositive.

In DNA, the CDR3 is TGTGCCAGCAGTTACGACAGATCCTATAATTCACCCCTCCACTTT. Protein product: CASSYDRSYNSPLHF. This rearrangement joins TRBV6-5 to TRBJ1-6, with D maybe TRBD1 (5 bases). The CDR3 length is 15 residues. Trimming took 2 bases from V and 1 from J, leaving 6 bases between them. CDR1 is MNHEY, CDR2 SVGAGI, per germline.

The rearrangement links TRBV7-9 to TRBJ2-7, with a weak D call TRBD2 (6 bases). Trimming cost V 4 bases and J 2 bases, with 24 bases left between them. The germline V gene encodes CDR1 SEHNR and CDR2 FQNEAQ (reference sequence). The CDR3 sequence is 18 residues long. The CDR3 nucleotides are TGTGCCAGCAGCTCCACCCTGGGTATTCGGGGAGGTACCTACGAGCAGTACTTC. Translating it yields CASSSTLGIRGGTYEQYF. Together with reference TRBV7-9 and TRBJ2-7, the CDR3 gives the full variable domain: DTGVSQNPRHKITKRGQNVTFRCDPISEHNRLYWYRQTLGQGPEFLTYFQNEAQLEKSRLLSDRFSAERPKGSFSTLEIQRTEQGDSAMYLCASSSTLGIRGGTYEQYFGPGTRLTVT.

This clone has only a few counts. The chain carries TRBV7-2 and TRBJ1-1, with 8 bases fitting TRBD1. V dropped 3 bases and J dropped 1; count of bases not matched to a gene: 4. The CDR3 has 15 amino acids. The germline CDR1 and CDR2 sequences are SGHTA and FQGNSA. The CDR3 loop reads CASSLRTGRNTEAFF. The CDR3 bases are TGTGCCAGCAGCTTGCGGACAGGGAGGAACACTGAAGCTTTCTTT.